Each of the 7 T cell receptor beta chains below was sequenced from the same sample in a study of blood T cell repertoires in COVID-19. Here immunoSEQ multiplex PCR was the method, and the copy in TCRdb shows in-frame clones only, minus some. The sample holds approximately 360,000 clones, around 90% seen once. Material: peripheral blood. Receptors originate from a man aged 18 to 30 with active or convalescent COVID-19.

The chain employs TRBV3-1 (or the pseudogene TRBV3-2) and TRBJ2-7; 9 bases agree with TRBD2. V gave up 1 base and J gave up 0 bases; unmatched junction bases: 16. Germline V CDR1 and CDR2: LGHDT, YNNKEL (reference sequence). The CDR3 sequence is 20 residues long. The DNA for the CDR3 is TGTGCCAGCAGCCAAGGATCCCTGGCTAGCGGGGCGAAATACTCCTACGAGCAGTACTTC. Its protein product is CASSQGSLASGAKYSYEQYF.

The chain combines TRBV6-1 with TRBJ2-7, with a weak D call TRBD1 (5 bases). The CDR3 spans 15 residues. Trimming pared 3 bases from V and 2 bases from J, leaving 14 bases between. CDR1 is MNHNS, CDR2 SASEGT, per germline. For the CDR3, the DNA is TGTGCCAGCAGTGAGGCGTTGGACAATACCTACGAGCAGTACTTC. Its translation is CASSEALDNTYEQYF.

This chain connects TRBV24-1 to TRBJ1-5; 7 bases match TRBD1. The CDR3 sequence is 17 residues long. Germline V gene lookup returns CDR1 KGHDR and CDR2 SFDVKD. Trimming removed 3 bases from V and 2 bases from J; junction bases left unmatched: 9. The CDR3 sequence: CATSDTRQGVGNQPQHF. Written as DNA, the CDR3 is TGTGCCACCAGTGATACACGACAGGGAGTAGGCAATCAGCCCCAGCATTTT.

The J gene is TRBJ2-4, the V gene TRBV7-3; D may be TRBD1 (7 bases). V lost 5 bases, J lost 7 bases, and 21 bases lay in between. Germline V gene sequence: CDR1 SGHTA, CDR2 FQGTGA. The CDR3 spans 16 residues. CDR3 sequence: CASSPGAQGEGNIQYF. The CDR3 nucleotides read TGTGCCAGCAGCCCGGGGGCTCAGGGGGAAGGGAACATTCAGTACTTC.

This chain's CDR3 is CASSIGLAGGRETQYF. In DNA form, the CDR3 reads TGTGCCAGCAGCATCGGACTAGCGGGGGGGAGAGAGACCCAGTACTTC. V gene TRBV11-3 combines with J gene TRBJ2-5; 15 bases map to TRBD2. V shed 5 bases and J 4 bases; nucleotides not matched to a gene: 5. The CDR3 runs 16 residues. Germline CDR1 reads SGHNT; CDR2 reads YENEEA.

For this clone: This same CDR3 is encoded by further DNA sequences in the sample. CDR3 DNA: TGTGCCAGCAGGGGGCGAGGGAACACTGAAGCTTTCTTT. Amino acid sequence: CASRGRGNTEAFF. The chain joins TRBV12-3 or TRBV12-4 to TRBJ1-1, with a weak D call TRBD1 (5 bases). V lost 6 bases and J 1 base, leaving 9 bases between the germline ends. This CDR3 is 13 amino acids long.

The V and J genes are TRBV29-1 and TRBJ1-2, with D perhaps matching TRBD1 (6 bases). V lost 6 bases and J 6 bases, leaving 11 bases between the germline ends. Per the germline V gene, CDR1 is SQVTM and CDR2 is ANQGSEA. The CDR3 covers 11 residues. CDR3 protein: CSVRTADGYTF. Here the CDR3 DNA reads TGCAGCGTGCGGACAGCAGATGGCTACACCTTC.